Listed here are 26 T cell receptor beta chains from one sample, sequenced in a study of regulatory T cells in long-lasting Graves disease. iRepertoire HTBI primers and Arm-PCR of CDR3 regions built TCR beta libraries. TCRdb re-called the multiplex PCR reads through MiXCR, storing one row per CDR3 protein. In the table there are approximately 250,000 distinct CDR3 sequences, approximately 16% of which are singletons. Time point specified: newly diagnosed GD, antithyroid drugs for less than 3 months. The TCR library was made from RNA that had been extracted from PBMCs in TRIzol. Material: peripheral blood mononuclear cells (PBMCs), obtained at new diagnosis, from a patient treated with antithyroid drugs. The receptors were gathered from a female donor with Graves disease.

This clonotype was detected ten times or more. This chain connects TRBV3-1 to TRBJ1-5, with TRBD1 as a possible D gene (5 bases). CDR1 and CDR2 (germline): LGHDT, YNNKEL (reference sequence). Between the trimmed V and J ends, which lost 3 bases and 6 bases, there was a span of 9 bases. This CDR3 contains 13 residues. The chain's CDR3 is CASSQRQGQPQHF. CDR3 coding DNA: TGTGCCAGCAGCCAGAGGCAGGGTCAGCCCCAGCATTTT. The entire variable domain, with the rest obtained from reference TRBV3-1 and TRBJ1-5, is as follows: DTAVSQTPKYLVTQMGNDKSIKCEQNLGHDTMYWYKQDSKKFLKIMFSYNNKELIINETVPNRFSPKSPDKAHLNLHINSLELGDSAVYFCASSQRQGQPQHFGDGTRLSIL.

This clonotype was counted ten times or more. This chain links TRBV6-1 with TRBJ2-1; 10 bases map to TRBD2. The CDR3 is 19 amino acids. J was trimmed by 1 base and V by 5 bases; bases with no gene match: 14. The germline gives CDR1 MNHNS, CDR2 SASEGT. Here the CDR3 reads CASSLTPPKREGSYNEQFF. CDR3 sequence (DNA): TGTGCCAGCAGTCTAACCCCCCCCAAGCGGGAGGGGTCCTACAATGAGCAGTTCTTC.

As regards this clonotype: With a much larger clone just one base away, this may be a read error. V is TRBV12-3 or TRBV12-4 and J is TRBJ2-7; no firm D call. The CDR3 length is 14 residues. The V end lost 4 bases, the J end lost 7 bases, and 17 bases lay between the germline ends. The CDR3 sequence: CASSWNSWIGEQYF. For the CDR3, the DNA is TGTGCCAGCAGTTGGAACTCCTGGATAGGGGAGCAGTACTTC.

The chain links TRBV20-1 to TRBJ2-2; D remains unclear. This CDR3 is built from 12 residues. Germline V gives CDR1 DFQATT, CDR2 SNEGSKA (reference sequence). Trimming removed 5 bases from V and 2 bases from J, with 6 bases in between. Here the CDR3 reads CSALTNTGELFF. The CDR3 DNA is TGCAGTGCTCTCACTAACACCGGGGAGCTGTTTTTT.

This clonotype was recorded at least ten times. The chain joins TRBV19 to TRBJ1-1, with D possibly being TRBD1 (5 bases). V lost 1 base and J 2 bases, leaving 14 bases between the germline ends. Germline V gene lookup returns CDR1 LNHDA and CDR2 SQIVND (reference sequence). This CDR3 spans 16 amino acids. CDR3 sequence (DNA): TGTGCCAGTAGTATAGGGGGGGACTTAACTAACACTGAAGCTTTCTTT. This codes for CASSIGGDLTNTEAFF.

The V gene is TRBV30, the J gene TRBJ1-3; possible D gene TRBD1, 6 bases. The CDR3 runs 15 residues. CDR1 and CDR2 from the germline V gene are GTSNPN and SVGIG (reference sequence). Trimming cost V 3 bases and J 4 bases, with 16 bases left between them. CDR3 protein: CAWRVWGAKGNTIYF. The DNA of the CDR3 is TGTGCCTGGAGGGTGTGGGGGGCGAAAGGAAACACCATATATTTT. Looking up the rest from reference TRBV30 and TRBJ1-3 gives the full variable domain: SQTIHQWPATLVQPVGSPLSLECTVEGTSNPNLYWYRQAAGRGLQLLFYSVGIGQISSEVPQNLSASRPQDRQFILSSKKLLLSDSGFYLCAWRVWGAKGNTIYFGEGSWLTVV.

This clonotype was observed at least ten times. The chain uses TRBV5-5 and TRBJ2-1, with D possibly matching TRBD1 (6 bases). Germline V gene data show CDR1 as SGHKS and CDR2 as YYEKEE (reference sequence). The CDR3 is made up of 15 amino acids. Trimming pared 3 bases from V and 0 bases from J, leaving 10 bases between. CDR3 DNA sequence: TGTGCCAGCAGCTCTACAGGGAGCTCCTACAATGAGCAGTTCTTC. Encoded protein: CASSSTGSSYNEQFF. Filled out from reference TRBV5-5 and TRBJ2-1, the complete variable domain reads DAGVTQSPTHLIKTRGQQVTLRCSPISGHKSVSWYQQVLGQGPQFIFQYYEKEERGRGNFPDRFSARQFPNYSSELNVNALLLGDSALYLCASSSTGSSYNEQFFGPGTRLTVL.

The V call is TRBV10-3, the J call TRBJ2-7, with 8 bases lining up with TRBD1. The CDR3 runs 14 residues. The germline CDR1 and CDR2 sequences are ENHRY and SYGVKD. V gave up 3 bases and J gave up 5 bases; unmatched junction bases: 6. CDR3 coding DNA: TGTGCCATCAGTGAAGGACAGGGTTTGGACGAGCAGTACTTC. Protein sequence: CAISEGQGLDEQYF.

This clonotype was recorded a few times. This chain links TRBV19 with TRBJ2-3; TRBD2 might be the D (6 bases). The CDR3 has 15 amino acids. Germline loops: CDR1 LNHDA, CDR2 SQIVND (reference sequence). The V gene lost 6 bases and the J gene lost 4 bases, with 17 bases spanning the gap. CDR3 sequence (DNA): TGTGCCAGTAGCCTCAGCGGGTCGCGGTCAGATACGCAGTATTTT. Amino acids: CASSLSGSRSDTQYF.

This clonotype was observed at least ten times. This rearrangement joins TRBV7-2 to TRBJ2-1; unclear D gene. Trimming took 5 bases from V and 7 from J, leaving 15 bases between them. The CDR3 has 14 residues. The germline V gene has CDR1 SGHTA and CDR2 FQGNSA. The CDR3 DNA reads TGTGCCAGCAGCGTAAACGGACGGATGAATGAGCAGTTCTTC. It is translated as CASSVNGRMNEQFF.

This clonotype was detected ten times or more. J is TRBJ2-7 and V is TRBV18; 8 nucleotides line up with TRBD2. The V gene's germline CDR1 is KGHSH and CDR2 LQKENI. J gave up 5 bases and V 2 bases, and 8 bases lay outside the gene matches. The CDR3 spans 15 residues. The CDR3: CASSPKGPGGNEQYF. The CDR3 bases are TGTGCCAGCTCACCAAAAGGACCGGGGGGGAACGAGCAGTACTTC. Looking up the rest from reference TRBV18 and TRBJ2-7 gives the full variable domain: NAGVMQNPRHLVRRRGQEARLRCSPMKGHSHVYWYRQLPEEGLKFMVYLQKENIIDESGMPKERFSAEFPKEGPSILRIQQVVRGDSAAYFCASSPKGPGGNEQYFGPGTRLTVT.

Ten or more counts support this clonotype. The chain joins TRBV14 to TRBJ2-1; TRBD2 matches at 10 bases. The CDR3 is 12 residues long. With V trimmed by 4 bases and J by 12 bases, 3 bases remained unmatched. Germline V gene sequence: CDR1 SGHDN, CDR2 FVKESK. In nucleotides, the CDR3 is TGTGCCAGCAGCCCCGGACTAGCGGTGCAGTTCTTC. This translates into CASSPGLAVQFF.

This clonotype was found many times. The chain is built from TRBV7-2 and TRBJ2-1; no definite D call. The V gene lost 0 bases and the J gene lost 5 bases, with 5 bases spanning the gap. The CDR3 is 13 residues long. Looked up from germline, CDR1 is SGHTA and CDR2 is FQGNSA. CDR3: CASSLAVDNEQFF. The CDR3 region has the DNA TGTGCCAGCAGCTTAGCGGTCGACAATGAGCAGTTCTTC.

This clonotype occurred many times. The chain carries TRBV19 and TRBJ2-7; D is perhaps TRBD1 or TRBD2 (6 bases each). Looked up from germline, CDR1 is LNHDA and CDR2 is SQIVND (reference sequence). V lost 7 bases to trimming and J lost 4 bases, with 14 bases between them. CDR3 length: 13 residues. This CDR3 reads CASTRTGAYEQYF. DNA for the CDR3: TGTGCCAGTACGAGGACGGGGGCTTACGAGCAGTACTTC. The full variable domain, with the rest looked up from reference TRBV19 and TRBJ2-7, is DGGITQSPKYLFRKEGQNVTLSCEQNLNHDAMYWYRQDPGQGLRLIYYSQIVNDFQKGDIAEGYSVSREKKESFPLTVTSAQKNPTAFYLCASTRTGAYEQYFGPGTRLTVT.

This clonotype was observed many times. The chain carries TRBV5-1 and TRBJ2-5, with 15 bases lining up with TRBD2. The CDR3 is made up of 18 amino acids. Trimming cost V 3 bases and J 5 bases; bases outside gene matches: 11. Germline assignment: CDR1 SGHRS and CDR2 YFSETQ. This chain's CDR3 is CASSSTGTSGRPWETQYF. The CDR3 DNA reads TGCGCCAGCAGCTCCACTGGGACTAGCGGGAGGCCGTGGGAGACCCAGTACTTC.

This clonotype was found many times. The chain has TRBV7-3 and TRBJ2-2; D uncertain. This CDR3 is 14 amino acids long. V lost 5 bases to trimming and J lost 4 bases, with 11 bases between them. From germline, CDR1 is SGHTA and CDR2 FQGTGA. The DNA of the CDR3 is TGTGCCAGCAGCCTGTATAAGAGCACCGGGGAGCTGTTTTTT. This translates into CASSLYKSTGELFF.

This clonotype has at least ten counts. The chain couples TRBV20-1 to TRBJ2-1; 8 positions agree with TRBD1. The CDR3 contains 14 residues. Germline-derived CDR1 and CDR2 are DFQATT and SNEGSKA (reference sequence). V dropped 1 base and J dropped 6; count of bases not matched to a gene: 5. The chain's CDR3 is CSARVAGGGNEQFF. The CDR3 DNA follows: TGCAGTGCTAGAGTAGCAGGGGGCGGCAATGAGCAGTTCTTC.

In its sample, this clonotype was seen many times. The CDR3 sequence: CSANRQGLTYEQYF. The CDR3 DNA reads as TGCAGTGCTAATCGACAGGGATTGACCTACGAGCAGTACTTC. The gene calls are TRBV20-1 and TRBJ2-7, with 7 nucleotides matching TRBD1. V trimming: 4 bases; J trimming: 2 bases; junction bases outside the gene matches: 8. CDR3 size: 14 residues. Per the germline V gene, CDR1 is DFQATT and CDR2 is SNEGSKA (reference sequence).

A word on this clonotype: Only one base separates this from a far larger clonotype, so it likely reflects a read error. The chain is built from TRBV7-7 and TRBJ2-3; 7 nucleotides agree with TRBD2. The ends lost 0 bases at V and 2 bases at J; junction bases unmatched: 11. The germline gives CDR1 SSHAT, CDR2 FNYEAQ (reference sequence). This CDR3 is built from 18 residues. The CDR3 spells CASSLAASSGALTDTQYF. CDR3 bases: TGTGCCAGCAGCTTAGCGGCATCTAGCGGCGCCCTCACAGATACGCAGTATTTT. The whole variable domain, remainder taken from reference TRBV7-7 and TRBJ2-3, is GAGVSQSPRYKVTKRGQDVTLRCDPISSHATLYWYQQALGQGPEFLTYFNYEAQPDKSGLPSDRFSAERPEGSISTLTIQRTEQRDSAMYRCASSLAASSGALTDTQYFGPGTRLTVL.

This clonotype has a count of ten or more. The chain carries TRBV30 and TRBJ2-7, with 10 positions matching TRBD1. Germline CDR1 GTSNPN, CDR2 SVGIG (reference sequence). Trimming at V came to 0 bases and at J to 6 bases, leaving 2 bases not matched to a gene. The CDR3 has 13 residues. CDR3 in amino acids: CAWSVWDRGEQYF. The CDR3 coding sequence is TGTGCCTGGAGTGTATGGGACAGGGGCGAGCAGTACTTC.

At least ten counts were recorded for this clonotype. The rearrangement uses TRBV28 and TRBJ2-6; 8 nucleotides align to TRBD1. Germline trimming cut 5 bases from V and 5 bases from J; bases unmatched to any gene: 8. The CDR3 is 16 amino acids. Germline V lookup: CDR1 MDHEN, CDR2 SYDVKM. The DNA for the CDR3 is TGTGCCAGCAGTCAATGGACAGGGAATAGGGCCAACGTCCTGACTTTC. Amino acids: CASSQWTGNRANVLTF.

This clonotype was counted at least ten times. This rearrangement joins TRBV7-3 to TRBJ1-5; D is undetermined. The length of the CDR3 is 13 residues. Germline CDR1 SGHTA, CDR2 FQGTGA. Trimming took off 3 bases at V and 4 bases at J, with 7 bases between the two ends. The CDR3 region has the DNA TGTGCCAGCAGCTTGGACCCGAATCAGCCCCAGCATTTT. This codes for CASSLDPNQPQHF.

A note on this clonotype: The junction and the germline gene differ at one end; a read error may be behind it. The J gene is TRBJ1-4, the V gene TRBV25-1, with TRBD1 as a possible D gene (6 bases). Germline V CDR1 and CDR2: MGHDK, SYGVNS. This CDR3 comprises 15 residues. CDR3 in amino acids: CASSDTGNPNERLFF. The CDR3 bases are TGTGCCAGCAGTGACACAGGGAATCCTAATGAAAGACTGTTTTTT.

This clonotype was seen ten or more times. This chain links TRBV7-2 with TRBJ2-7; D possibly corresponds to TRBD2 (7 bases). The CDR3 runs to 15 residues. Germline values: CDR1 SGHTA, CDR2 FQGNSA. V lost 5 bases and J lost 5, with 19 bases in between. The CDR3, as DNA: TGTGCCAGCAGCCCCCGGGACCGCGGGGGCCACGAGCAGTACTTC. It is translated as CASSPRDRGGHEQYF.

V usage is TRBV20-1 and J usage is TRBJ2-5; 9 bases are a match to TRBD1. The junction had 10 bases not matched to a gene; V was cut back by 3 bases and J by 5 bases. CDR1 DFQATT and CDR2 SNEGSKA come from the germline V gene (reference sequence). This CDR3 has 15 residues. Written as DNA, the CDR3 is TGCAGTGCTAGTATTACCGGGACAGGGCGGGAGACCCAGTACTTC. The encoded protein is CSASITGTGRETQYF.

A few counts support this clonotype. The chain joins TRBV20-1 to TRBJ1-5; tentatively, D is TRBD1 (6 bases). Trimming took off 0 bases at V and 0 bases at J, with 12 bases between the two ends. Germline CDR1 DFQATT, CDR2 SNEGSKA (reference sequence). The CDR3 contains 16 residues. CDR3 residues: CSARDGGRGSNQPQHF. The CDR3 DNA reads TGCAGTGCTAGAGATGGTGGCAGGGGTAGCAATCAGCCCCAGCATTTT.